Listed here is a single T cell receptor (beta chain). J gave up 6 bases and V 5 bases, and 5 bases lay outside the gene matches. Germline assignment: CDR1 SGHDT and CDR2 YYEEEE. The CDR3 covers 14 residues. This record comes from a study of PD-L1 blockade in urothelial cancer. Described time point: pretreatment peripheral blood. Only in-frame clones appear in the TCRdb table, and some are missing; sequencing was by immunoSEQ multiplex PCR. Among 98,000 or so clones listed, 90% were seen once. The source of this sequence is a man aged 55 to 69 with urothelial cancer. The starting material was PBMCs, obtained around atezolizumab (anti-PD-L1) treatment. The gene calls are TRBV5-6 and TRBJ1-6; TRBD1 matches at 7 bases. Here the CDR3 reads CASSPRDSNSPLHF. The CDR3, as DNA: TGTGCCAGCAGTCCTAGGGACAGTAATTCACCCCTCCACTTT.